These 21 T cell receptor beta chains were sequenced from one sample in a study of T cells in Graves' hyperthyroidism and ophthalmopathy. Researchers amplified the TCR beta CDR3 regions from RNA transcripts. The study used the HTBI primer set for a first-round RT-PCR of the TCR CDR3. TCRdb independently ran MiXCR on the multiplex PCR reads; one entry per CDR3 protein. Counted here are roughly 500,000 distinct CDR3 sequences, 35% to 55% occurring once; the ten biggest clones make up around 20%. Sequenced sample: peripheral blood or thyroid tissue (not recorded which). The receptors were sampled from an adult woman with Graves' disease, either hyperthyroidism or ophthalmopathy (not recorded which).

The rearrangement joins TRBV5-1 to TRBJ2-7; either TRBD1 or TRBD2 may fit D (5 bases each). Looked up from germline, CDR1 is SGHRS and CDR2 is YFSETQ. The CDR3 runs to 14 residues. V was clipped by 4 bases and J by 1 base, with 12 bases between them. The CDR3 nucleotides are TGCGCCAGCAGCCGCCGGGACGGGTCCTACGAGCAGTACTTC. Residues: CASSRRDGSYEQYF. Using reference TRBV5-1 and TRBJ2-7 for the parts outside the CDR3, the full variable domain is KAGVTQTPRYLIKTRGQQVTLSCSPISGHRSVSWYQQTPGQGLQFLFEYFSETQRNKGNFPGRFSGRQFSNSRSEMNVSTLELGDSALYLCASSRRDGSYEQYFGPGTRLTVT.

This sequence joins TRBV5-1 and TRBJ1-2, with 9 bases that match TRBD1. From germline, CDR1 is SGHRS and CDR2 YFSETQ. The V gene end was trimmed by 6 bases and the J gene end by 5 bases; junction bases not matched to a gene: 5. This CDR3 is built from 13 residues. The CDR3 here is CASNRQGEYGYTF. CDR3 sequence (DNA): TGCGCCAGCAACAGACAGGGGGAATATGGCTACACCTTC.

This clonotype was counted many times. This sequence joins TRBV7-9 and TRBJ1-5; D perhaps matches TRBD1 (5 bases). The CDR3 sequence is 13 residues long. From germline, CDR1 is SEHNR and CDR2 FQNEAQ (reference sequence). Trimming removed 4 bases at V and 6 bases at J, with 10 bases between. The CDR3 region has the DNA TGTGCCAGCAGCTCCGTTGGGGGTCAGCCCCAGCATTTT. This encodes CASSSVGGQPQHF.

Ten or more counts support this clonotype. This chain links TRBV3-1 with TRBJ2-7; D ambiguous. The ends were cut back, 3 bases at V and 3 bases at J, with 9 bases in the middle. CDR3 length equals 13 residues. Germline values: CDR1 LGHDT, CDR2 YNNKEL (reference sequence). DNA of the CDR3: TGTGCCAGCAGCCATCTCGGGCACTACGAGCAGTACTTC. Encoded protein: CASSHLGHYEQYF.

The chain uses TRBV19 and TRBJ2-7; no reliable D call. This CDR3 contains 11 residues. The germline V gene has CDR1 LNHDA and CDR2 SQIVND (reference sequence). CDR3 residues: CASPDPYEQYF. CDR3 in DNA: TGTGCTAGCCCGGATCCCTACGAGCAGTACTTC.

In its sample, this clonotype was seen many times. The rearrangement joins TRBV5-1 to TRBJ1-1, with no clear D. Trimming took off 2 bases at V and 6 bases at J, with 14 bases between the two ends. Germline V gene data show CDR1 as SGHRS and CDR2 as YFSETQ. This CDR3 spans 14 amino acids. The DNA of the CDR3 is TGCGCCAGCAGCTTCCGGGATGGTATCGCTGAAGCTTTCTTT. Protein: CASSFRDGIAEAFF.

This clonotype came up many times. The chain carries TRBV19 and TRBJ2-7, with D perhaps TRBD2 (6 bases). The CDR3 covers 15 residues. Trimming cost V 1 base and J 0 bases, with 10 bases left between them. The germline V gene has CDR1 LNHDA and CDR2 SQIVND (reference sequence). For the CDR3, the DNA is TGTGCCAGTAGTATAGGGACTACACTCTCCTACGAGCAGTACTTC. It specifies CASSIGTTLSYEQYF.

As regards this clonotype: Germline is not matched at one junction end, which may reflect a read error. This chain joins TRBV11-2 and TRBJ1-5; 9 bases agree with TRBD1. The CDR3 loop spans 15 amino acids. Germline V gene lookup returns CDR1 SGHAT and CDR2 FQNNGV. The CDR3 DNA sequence: TGTGCCAGCAGCTCCGGGACAGGGAGCAATAAGCCCCAGCATTTT. Protein sequence: CASSSGTGSNKPQHF. Looking up the rest from reference TRBV11-2 and TRBJ1-5 gives the full variable domain: EAGVAQSPRYKIIEKRQSVAFWCNPISGHATLYWYQQILGQGPKLLIQFQNNGVVDDSQLPKDRFSAERLKGVDSTLKIQPAKLEDSAVYLCASSSGTGSNKPQHFGDGTRLSIL.

The chain employs TRBV10-3 and TRBJ1-5, with TRBD1 as a possible D gene (6 bases). Trimming cost V 10 bases and J 4 bases, with 14 bases left between them. There are 13 residues in the CDR3. CDR1 and CDR2 from the germline V gene are ENHRY and SYGVKD. The CDR3 coding sequence is TGTGCCACCACCGGCACAGGGAATCAGCCCCAGCATTTT. This sequence encodes CATTGTGNQPQHF.

The V gene is TRBV2, the J gene TRBJ2-5; 9 bases agree with TRBD2. Germline V gene sequence: CDR1 SNHLY, CDR2 FYNNEI. Germline trimming cut 6 bases from V and 4 bases from J; bases unmatched to any gene: 9. The CDR3 loop spans 15 amino acids. Here the CDR3 reads CASSVWGREGETQYF. CDR3 DNA sequence: TGTGCCAGCAGCGTGTGGGGGCGGGAGGGAGAGACCCAGTACTTC.

Comments on this clonotype: A much larger clone differs by one base, so this may be a read error. V usage is TRBV12-3 or TRBV12-4 and J usage is TRBJ2-2, with TRBD2 matching 7 bases. CDR3 length: 12 residues. V lost 7 bases and J lost 6; bases outside the gene matches: 2. CDR3 sequence: CASKAGAGELFF. The CDR3 DNA follows: TGTGCCAGCAAGGCGGGAGCCGGGGAGCTGTTTTTT.

Remarks on this clonotype: The CDR3 does not end in the conserved phenylalanine or tryptophan, so this is likely a read error. The limits of the CDR3 on the DNA are not certain, so only TCRdb's listed CDR3 is given. V gene TRBV12-3 or TRBV12-4 combines with J gene TRBJ2-5; the DNA was not compared with TRBD2, the D call given in the table. Both ends counted, the CDR3 spans 8 residues. CDR3: CASSSSAI.

The chain uses TRBV9 and TRBJ2-1, with TRBD2 matching 13 bases. The V gene end was trimmed by 3 bases and the J gene end by 8 bases; junction bases not matched to a gene: 8. Germline CDR1 reads SGDLS; CDR2 reads YYNGEE. The CDR3 sequence is 16 residues long. As DNA, the CDR3 is TGTGCCAGCAGCGGGCAACTAGCGGGAGGGCCCGATGAGCAGTTCTTC. Translation gives CASSGQLAGGPDEQFF.

J is TRBJ2-5 and V is TRBV20-1; TRBD2 aligns across 8 bases. Germline values: CDR1 DFQATT, CDR2 SNEGSKA (reference sequence). Trimming took 6 bases from V and 4 from J; bases not matched to a gene: 16. This CDR3 comprises 16 residues. The CDR3, as DNA: TGCAGTGCCCCTGTGGTAGCGGGATGGCGAGGAGAGACCCAGTACTTC. The encoded protein is CSAPVVAGWRGETQYF.

This clonotype was seen at least ten times. The chain has TRBV6-5 and TRBJ1-5; the D is unclear. This CDR3 comprises 11 residues. The V end lost 5 bases, the J end lost 7 bases, and 6 bases lay between the germline ends. Per the germline V gene, CDR1 is MNHEY and CDR2 is SVGAGI. The CDR3 DNA reads as TGTGCCAGCAGTCGAAGGCAGCCCCAGCATTTT. Encoded protein: CASSRRQPQHF.

This clonotype occurred many times. V is TRBV30 and J is TRBJ2-5; 9 bases align to TRBD1. This CDR3 is 12 amino acids long. Germline V gene sequence: CDR1 GTSNPN, CDR2 SVGIG (reference sequence). Trimming cost V 5 bases and J 7 bases; bases outside gene matches: 5. The CDR3 DNA reads TGTGCCTGGGGACAGGGGAGGGTGACCCAGTACTTC. As protein: CAWGQGRVTQYF.

This clonotype was recorded many times. This rearrangement joins TRBV20-1 to TRBJ1-1, with D possibly matching TRBD1 (5 bases). CDR1 is DFQATT, CDR2 SNEGSKA, per germline (reference sequence). Trimming took 6 bases from V and 1 from J, leaving 12 bases between them. The CDR3 sequence is 13 residues long. The CDR3 region has the DNA TGCAGTGCCCGCCAGACAGCGAACACTGAAGCTTTCTTT. Translating gives CSARQTANTEAFF.

This clonotype has just a few counts. The chain recombines TRBV29-1 with TRBJ2-2; D perhaps matches TRBD2 (6 bases). The CDR3 covers 13 residues. Trimming removed 7 bases at V and 2 bases at J, with 11 bases between. Germline values: CDR1 SQVTM, CDR2 ANQGSEA. CDR3 sequence reads: CSATTRNTGELFF. The CDR3, as DNA: TGCAGCGCAACGACTAGAAACACCGGGGAGCTGTTTTTT.

The J gene is TRBJ1-5, the V gene TRBV12-3 or TRBV12-4, with D tentatively TRBD1 (6 bases). Trimming stripped 6 bases from V and 5 bases from J, with 17 bases between. This CDR3 is built from 15 residues. Here the CDR3 reads CASSVGGHRYQPQHF. CDR3 nucleotides: TGTGCCAGCAGCGTGGGGGGACACCGGTATCAGCCCCAGCATTTT.

At least ten counts were recorded for this clonotype. The CDR3, as DNA: TGTGCCAGCAGTTTTCTTGGCCGCAATCAGCCCCAGCATTTT. Translating it yields CASSFLGRNQPQHF. This chain links TRBV7-2 with TRBJ1-5; D ambiguous. Trimming took off 6 bases at V and 2 bases at J, with 11 bases between the two ends. Germline assignment: CDR1 SGHTA and CDR2 FQGNSA. CDR3 length: 14 amino acids. The full variable domain, its missing parts supplied by reference TRBV7-2 and TRBJ1-5, is GAGVSQSPSNKVTEKGKDVELRCDPISGHTALYWYRQSLGQGLEFLIYFQGNSAPDKSGLPSDRFSAERTGGSVSTLTIQRTQQEDSAVYLCASSFLGRNQPQHFGDGTRLSIL.

At least ten counts were recorded for this clonotype. The chain joins TRBV12-3 or TRBV12-4 to TRBJ1-4; 8 bases line up with TRBD1. V dropped 6 bases and J dropped 8; count of bases not matched to a gene: 2. The CDR3 is 12 amino acids. This chain's CDR3 is CASRQGEEKLFF. The CDR3 DNA reads as TGTGCCAGCAGACAGGGGGAAGAAAAACTGTTTTTT.